The 17 T cell receptor beta chains presented below share a single source sample, sequenced in a study of T cell responses to AZD1222 COVID-19 vaccine. TCRdb's table, derived via immunoSEQ multiplex PCR, lists solely in-frame clones and lacks some. The sample has approximately 150,000 clones; roughly 92% are singletons. Material: peripheral blood, obtained on day 0 of AZD1222 vaccination. The receptors derive from an adult in good health.

Concerning this clone itself: Germline is not matched at one junction end, which may reflect a read error. The rearrangement joins TRBV4-1 to TRBJ1-5, with D unclear. The CDR3 spans 14 residues. Germline V gives CDR1 MGHRA, CDR2 YSYEKL. The CDR3 bases are TGCGCCAGCAGCCCTCAGTTGCGCAATCTGCCCCAGCATTTT. It is translated as CASSPQLRNLPQHF.

The V and J genes are TRBV7-3 and TRBJ1-2; 10 bases match TRBD1. The CDR3 runs 15 residues. From germline, CDR1 is SGHTA and CDR2 FQGTGA. The V and J ends lost 5 bases and 6 bases, in that order; junction bases with no gene match: 9. The CDR3 protein is CASSTSGTGANGYTF. CDR3 nucleotide sequence: TGTGCCAGCAGCACCTCCGGGACAGGGGCCAATGGCTACACCTTC.

This clone came up once. The chain joins TRBV30 to TRBJ1-1, with D tentatively TRBD1 (6 bases). The ends were cut back, 3 bases at V and 0 bases at J, with 11 bases in the middle. The CDR3 extends over 14 amino acids. Germline V lookup: CDR1 GTSNPN, CDR2 SVGIG (reference sequence). The CDR3 loop is CAWSLTGMNTEAFF. CDR3 coding DNA: TGTGCCTGGAGCCTAACAGGGATGAACACTGAAGCTTTCTTT.

The genes are TRBV5-1 and TRBJ1-1, with 10 bases fitting TRBD1. The germline V gene has CDR1 SGHRS and CDR2 YFSETQ. The CDR3 covers 15 residues. V gave up 3 bases and J gave up 3 bases; unmatched junction bases: 5. The CDR3 DNA reads TGCGCCAGCAGCTACAGACAGGGGGCAGACACTGAAGCTTTCTTT. As protein: CASSYRQGADTEAFF.

The chain carries TRBV11-2 and TRBJ1-1; 7 bases are a match to TRBD1. CDR1 is SGHAT, CDR2 FQNNGV, per germline. This CDR3 comprises 15 residues. V shed 1 base and J 2 bases; nucleotides not matched to a gene: 4. CDR3 DNA: TGTGCCAGCAGCTTAGTTGGGACAGCCAACACTGAAGCTTTCTTT. Amino acids: CASSLVGTANTEAFF.

This chain connects TRBV7-9 to TRBJ1-2; TRBD1 matches 12 bases. J gave up 5 bases and V 7 bases, and 14 bases lay outside the gene matches. This CDR3 spans 17 amino acids. The germline gives CDR1 SEHNR, CDR2 FQNEAQ (reference sequence). CDR3 sequence reads: CASNNFPGQGALYGYTF. The CDR3 DNA reads TGTGCCAGCAACAACTTCCCGGGACAGGGGGCTCTTTATGGCTACACCTTC.

The chain couples TRBV5-1 to TRBJ2-5, with 16 bases matching TRBD2. The CDR3 consists of 19 residues. V trimming: 3 bases; J trimming: 5 bases; junction bases outside the gene matches: 13. Germline V gene data show CDR1 as SGHRS and CDR2 as YFSETQ. The CDR3 loop is CASSWAPGTSGRAFETQYF. The CDR3 bases are TGCGCCAGCAGCTGGGCACCCGGGACTAGCGGGAGGGCATTCGAGACCCAGTACTTC.

This clone was counted a single time. The V call is TRBV5-6, the J call TRBJ2-1; D remains ambiguous. From germline, CDR1 is SGHDT and CDR2 YYEEEE. This CDR3 has 14 amino acids. V was trimmed by 4 bases and J by 3 bases, leaving 11 bases between them. The CDR3 sequence is CASSRRAVYNEQFF. The CDR3 DNA reads as TGTGCCAGCAGCCGCCGGGCGGTCTACAATGAGCAGTTCTTC.

The J gene is TRBJ1-1, the V gene TRBV7-2, with D maybe TRBD1 (6 bases). The CDR3 contains 15 residues. Trimming took off 5 bases at V and 2 bases at J, with 15 bases between the two ends. Per germline, CDR1 SGHTA and CDR2 FQGNSA. CDR3 DNA sequence: TGTGCCAGCAGCCGGAAACAGGGCGGTAACACTGAAGCTTTCTTT. Translating gives CASSRKQGGNTEAFF.

The chain carries TRBV19 and TRBJ1-5; D is ambiguous. Between the trimmed V and J ends, which lost 6 bases and 4 bases, there was a span of 13 bases. CDR3 length: 14 residues. CDR1 is LNHDA, CDR2 SQIVND, per germline (reference sequence). The CDR3: CASRAQEFNQPQHF. The CDR3 DNA is TGTGCCAGTAGAGCTCAGGAATTTAATCAGCCCCAGCATTTT.

The chain employs TRBV7-9 and TRBJ1-4, with D perhaps TRBD1 (5 bases). This CDR3 contains 15 residues. Trimming removed 0 bases at V and 5 bases at J, with 10 bases between. In germline, CDR1 is SEHNR, CDR2 FQNEAQ (reference sequence). As DNA, the CDR3 is TGTGCCAGCAGCTTAGCGCGGAACAGGAATGAAAAACTGTTTTTT. Encoded protein: CASSLARNRNEKLFF.

V usage is TRBV27 and J usage is TRBJ1-6; no firm D call. Germline lookup yields CDR1 MNHEY and CDR2 SMNVEV (reference sequence). V was pared by 2 bases and J by 13 bases, with 18 bases between. The CDR3 has 15 amino acids. CDR3: CASSLGQPGFRPLHF. CDR3 bases: TGTGCCAGCAGTTTAGGGCAGCCGGGGTTTCGGCCCCTCCACTTT.

The gene calls are TRBV2 and TRBJ1-2, with D possibly TRBD1 on 5 matching bases. In germline, CDR1 is SNHLY, CDR2 FYNNEI. The CDR3 has 14 amino acids. V was pared by 3 bases and J by 5 bases, with 13 bases between. This CDR3 reads CASSESGTEYGYTF. CDR3 nucleotide sequence: TGTGCCAGCAGTGAGTCGGGGACTGAATATGGCTACACCTTC.

The chain joins TRBV3-1 (or the pseudogene TRBV3-2) to TRBJ1-6; no clear D gene. Germline V CDR1 and CDR2: LGHDT, YNNKEL (reference sequence). The V end lost 1 base, the J end lost 10 bases, and 17 bases lay between the germline ends. The CDR3 spans 16 residues. The CDR3 reads CASSQGSRNPNSPLHF. The CDR3 nucleotides are TGTGCCAGCAGCCAAGGATCCCGGAATCCTAACTCACCCCTCCACTTT.

The chain recombines TRBV5-1 with TRBJ2-7; D not certain. The CDR3 totals 14 residues. Trimming cost V 0 bases and J 7 bases, with 14 bases left between them. In germline, CDR1 is SGHRS, CDR2 YFSETQ. The CDR3 region has the DNA TGCGCCAGCAGCTTGGCCGTCACCACCGGGGAGCAGTACTTC. As protein: CASSLAVTTGEQYF.

The chain recombines TRBV5-1 with TRBJ1-6, with D possibly matching TRBD1 (6 bases). The CDR3 covers 15 residues. V lost 1 base to trimming and J lost 6 bases, with 11 bases between them. Looked up from germline, CDR1 is SGHRS and CDR2 is YFSETQ. Here the CDR3 DNA reads TGCGCCAGCAGCTTGAACAGGGCAACTAATTCACCCCTCCACTTT. Its translation: CASSLNRATNSPLHF.

This chain links TRBV7-3 with TRBJ2-2; 7 nucleotides agree with TRBD2. V was pared by 0 bases and J by 5 bases, with 6 bases of the junction left unmatched. The CDR3 runs to 16 residues. Per the germline V gene, CDR1 is SGHTA and CDR2 is FQGTGA. CDR3 region: CASSLTSGAGTGELFF. The CDR3, as DNA: TGTGCCAGCAGCTTAACAAGCGGGGCAGGGACCGGGGAGCTGTTTTTT.